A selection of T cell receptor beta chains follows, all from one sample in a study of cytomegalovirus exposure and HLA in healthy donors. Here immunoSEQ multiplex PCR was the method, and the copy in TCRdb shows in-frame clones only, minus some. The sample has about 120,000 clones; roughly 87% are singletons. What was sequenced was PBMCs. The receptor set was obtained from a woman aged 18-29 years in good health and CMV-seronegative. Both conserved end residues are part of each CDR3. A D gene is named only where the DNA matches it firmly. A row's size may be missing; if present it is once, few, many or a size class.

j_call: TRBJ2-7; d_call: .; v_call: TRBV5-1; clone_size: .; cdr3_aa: CASSLGTGGTYEQYF; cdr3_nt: TGCGCCAGCAGCTTGGGCACAGGCGGAACCTACGAGCAGTACTTC
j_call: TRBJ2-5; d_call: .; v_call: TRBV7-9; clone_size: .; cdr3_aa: CASSPRLAKRTQYF; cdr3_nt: TGTGCCAGCAGCCCGAGACTTGCCAAGAGAACCCAGTACTTC
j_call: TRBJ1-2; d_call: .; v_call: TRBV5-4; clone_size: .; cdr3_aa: CASSSEPGYGYTF; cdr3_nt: TGTGCCAGCAGCTCCGAACCGGGCTATGGCTACACCTTC
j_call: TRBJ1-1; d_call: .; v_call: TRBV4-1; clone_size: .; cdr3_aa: CASSQDGALGGTEAFF; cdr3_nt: TGCGCCAGCAGCCAAGATGGGGCATTAGGTGGGACTGAAGCTTTCTTT
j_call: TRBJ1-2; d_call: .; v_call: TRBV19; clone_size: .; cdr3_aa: CASSIEGDYGYTF; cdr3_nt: TGTGCCAGTAGTATTGAGGGAGACTATGGCTACACCTTC
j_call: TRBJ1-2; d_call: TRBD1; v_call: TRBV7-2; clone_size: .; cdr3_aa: CASSLSFGTANYGYTF; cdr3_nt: TGTGCCAGCAGCTTAAGTTTCGGGACAGCAAACTATGGCTACACCTTC
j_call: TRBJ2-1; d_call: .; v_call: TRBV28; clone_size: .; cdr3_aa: CASSLEAYNEQFF; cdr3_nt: TGTGCCAGCAGTTTGGAGGCCTACAATGAGCAGTTCTTC
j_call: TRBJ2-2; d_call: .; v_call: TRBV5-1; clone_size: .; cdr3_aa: CASSLPQGELFF; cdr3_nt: TGCGCCAGCAGCTTGCCCCAAGGGGAGCTGTTTTTT
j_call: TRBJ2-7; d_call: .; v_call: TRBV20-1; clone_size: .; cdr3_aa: CSADSYEQYF; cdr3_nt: TGCAGTGCTGATAGCTACGAGCAGTACTTC
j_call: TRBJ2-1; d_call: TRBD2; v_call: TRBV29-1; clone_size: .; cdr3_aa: CSFSGRHNEQFF; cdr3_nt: TGCAGTTTTAGCGGGAGACACAATGAGCAGTTCTTC
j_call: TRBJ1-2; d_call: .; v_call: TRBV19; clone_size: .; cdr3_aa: CASSIVLTEGYGYTF; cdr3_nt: TGTGCCAGTAGTATAGTTCTGACAGAAGGATATGGCTACACCTTC
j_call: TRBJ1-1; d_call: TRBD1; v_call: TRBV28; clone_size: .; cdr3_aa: CASSLHPGQGATEAFF; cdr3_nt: TGTGCCAGCAGTCTCCATCCGGGACAGGGGGCCACTGAAGCTTTCTTT
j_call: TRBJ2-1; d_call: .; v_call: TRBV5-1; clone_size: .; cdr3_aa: CASSLQLAGNEQFF; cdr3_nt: TGCGCCAGCAGCTTGCAACTAGCAGGCAATGAGCAGTTCTTC
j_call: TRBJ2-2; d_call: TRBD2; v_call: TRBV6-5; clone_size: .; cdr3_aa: CASSYSAGANTGELFF; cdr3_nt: TGTGCCAGCAGTTACTCTGCGGGGGCGAACACCGGGGAGCTGTTTTTT
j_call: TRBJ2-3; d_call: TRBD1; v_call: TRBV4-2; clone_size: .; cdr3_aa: CASSHFNRGITDTQYF; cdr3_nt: TGTGCCAGCAGCCATTTCAACAGGGGAATCACAGATACGCAGTATTTT
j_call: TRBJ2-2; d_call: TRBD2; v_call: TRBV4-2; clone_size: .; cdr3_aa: CASSPRGGREAGELFF; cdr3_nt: TGTGCCAGCAGCCCCAGGGGCGGGAGGGAGGCCGGGGAGCTGTTTTTT
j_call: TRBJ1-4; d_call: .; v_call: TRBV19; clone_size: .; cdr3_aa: CASPAEYGGSGEKLFF; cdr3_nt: TGTGCCAGTCCCGCCGAGTATGGGGGGTCCGGTGAAAAACTGTTTTTT
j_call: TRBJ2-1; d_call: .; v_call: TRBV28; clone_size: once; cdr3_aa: CASSFEGQYNEQFF; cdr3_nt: TGTGCCAGCAGTTTTGAAGGACAGTACAATGAGCAGTTCTTC
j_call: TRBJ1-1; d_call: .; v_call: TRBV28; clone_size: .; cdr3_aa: CASSFPMTYLRTEAFF; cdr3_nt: TGTGCCAGCAGTTTCCCCATGACTTACCTGAGGACTGAAGCTTTCTTT
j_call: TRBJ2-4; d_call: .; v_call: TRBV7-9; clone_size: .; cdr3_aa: CASSLTSTGNIQYF; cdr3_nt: TGTGCCAGCAGCTTAACCTCGACAGGAAACATTCAGTACTTC
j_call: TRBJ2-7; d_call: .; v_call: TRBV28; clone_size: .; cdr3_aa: CASSLLGGDYEQYF; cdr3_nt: TGTGCCAGCAGTTTATTGGGCGGGGACTACGAGCAGTACTTC
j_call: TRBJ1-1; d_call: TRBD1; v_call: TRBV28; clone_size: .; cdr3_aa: CASSTPDRVEAFF; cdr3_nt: TGTGCCAGCAGTACCCCTGACAGGGTTGAAGCTTTCTTT
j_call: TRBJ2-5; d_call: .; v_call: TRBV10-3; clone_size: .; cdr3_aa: CAITGGPNEETQYF; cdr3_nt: TGTGCCATCACGGGGGGCCCCAATGAAGAGACCCAGTACTTC
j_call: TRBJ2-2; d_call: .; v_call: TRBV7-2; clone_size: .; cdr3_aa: CASSLQRNTGELFF; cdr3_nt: TGTGCCAGCAGCTTACAGCGGAACACCGGGGAGCTGTTTTTT
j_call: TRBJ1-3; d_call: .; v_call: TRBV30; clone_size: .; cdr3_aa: CAWSVYPGVGNTIYF; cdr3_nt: TGTGCCTGGAGTGTTTATCCGGGAGTCGGAAACACCATATATTTT
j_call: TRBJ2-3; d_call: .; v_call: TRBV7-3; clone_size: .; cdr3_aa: CASSPNRDIGTQYF; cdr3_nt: TGTGCCAGCAGTCCAAACCGGGACATAGGTACGCAGTATTTT
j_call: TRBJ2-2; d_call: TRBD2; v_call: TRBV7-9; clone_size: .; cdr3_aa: CASSPLGREAGVNTGELFF; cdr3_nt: TGTGCCAGCAGCCCTTTGGGGCGGGAGGCCGGGGTAAACACCGGGGAGCTGTTTTTT
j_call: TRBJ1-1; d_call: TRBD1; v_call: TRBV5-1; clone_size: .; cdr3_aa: CASSKDRGNTEAFF; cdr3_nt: TGCGCCAGCAGTAAGGACAGGGGTAACACTGAAGCTTTCTTT
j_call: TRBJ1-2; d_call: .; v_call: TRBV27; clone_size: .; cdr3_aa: CASSWKGNYGYTF; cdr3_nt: TGTGCCAGCAGCTGGAAGGGGAACTATGGCTACACCTTC
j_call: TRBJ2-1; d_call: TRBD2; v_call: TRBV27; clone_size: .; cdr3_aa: CASRPGLGADEQFF; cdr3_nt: TGTGCCAGCAGGCCCGGACTAGGGGCTGATGAGCAGTTCTTC
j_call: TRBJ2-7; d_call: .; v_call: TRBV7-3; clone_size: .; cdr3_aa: CASSSTQVAEQYF; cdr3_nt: TGTGCCAGCAGCTCCACCCAGGTTGCCGAGCAGTACTTC
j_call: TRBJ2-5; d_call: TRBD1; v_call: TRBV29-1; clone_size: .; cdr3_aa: CSVASGTAGETQYF; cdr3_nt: TGCAGCGTTGCCTCCGGGACAGCAGGAGAGACCCAGTACTTC
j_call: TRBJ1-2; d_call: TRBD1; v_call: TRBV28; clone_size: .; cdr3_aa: CASSFGTGAIFGYTF; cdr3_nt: TGTGCCAGCAGTTTTGGGACAGGGGCTATTTTTGGCTACACCTTC
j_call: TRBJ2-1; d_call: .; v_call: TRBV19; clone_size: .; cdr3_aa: CASSIDLRPNEQFF; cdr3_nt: TGTGCCAGTAGTATAGATTTGCGGCCAAATGAGCAGTTCTTC
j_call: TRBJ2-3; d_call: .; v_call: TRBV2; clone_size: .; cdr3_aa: CASTWSGTDTQYF; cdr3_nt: TGTGCCAGCACGTGGAGCGGCACAGATACGCAGTATTTT
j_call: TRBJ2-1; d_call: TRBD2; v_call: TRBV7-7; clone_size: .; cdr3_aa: CASSQREGLEQFF; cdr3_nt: TGTGCTAGCAGCCAGCGGGAGGGCCTTGAGCAGTTCTTC
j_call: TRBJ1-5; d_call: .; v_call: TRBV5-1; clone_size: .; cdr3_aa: CASSDGVGNQPQHF; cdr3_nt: TGCGCCAGCTCGGACGGGGTCGGCAATCAGCCCCAGCATTTT
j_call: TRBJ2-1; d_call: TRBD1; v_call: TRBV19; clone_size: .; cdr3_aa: CASSIGTVYNEQFF; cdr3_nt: TGTGCCAGTAGTATCGGGACAGTATACAATGAGCAGTTCTTC
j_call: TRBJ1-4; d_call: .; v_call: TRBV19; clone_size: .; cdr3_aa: CASFDRNEKLFF; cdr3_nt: TGTGCCAGTTTCGACAGAAATGAAAAACTGTTTTTT
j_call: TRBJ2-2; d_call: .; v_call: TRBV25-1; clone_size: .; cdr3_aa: CASSELGLADTGELFF; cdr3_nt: TGTGCCAGCAGTGAATTAGGTCTAGCAGACACCGGGGAGCTGTTTTTT
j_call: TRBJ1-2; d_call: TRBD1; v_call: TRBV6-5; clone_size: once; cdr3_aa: CASRTGADYGYTF; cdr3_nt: TGTGCCAGCAGGACAGGGGCTGACTATGGCTACACCTTC
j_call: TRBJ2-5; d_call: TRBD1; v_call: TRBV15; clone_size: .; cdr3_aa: CATSRDRDRGETQYF; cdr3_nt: TGTGCCACCAGCAGAGACCGGGACAGGGGAGAGACCCAGTACTTC
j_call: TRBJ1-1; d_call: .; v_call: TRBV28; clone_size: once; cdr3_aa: CASRPTWNTEAFF; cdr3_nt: TGTGCCAGCAGACCTACGTGGAACACTGAAGCTTTCTTT
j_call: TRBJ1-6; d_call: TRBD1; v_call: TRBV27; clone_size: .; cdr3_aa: CASSLLQGAYSPLHF; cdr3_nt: TGTGCCAGCAGTTTATTGCAGGGGGCTTATTCACCCCTCCACTTT
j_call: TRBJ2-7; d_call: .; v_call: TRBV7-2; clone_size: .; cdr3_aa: CASRTPQGTYEQYF; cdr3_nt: TGTGCCAGCAGAACCCCTCAGGGAACGTATGAGCAGTACTTC
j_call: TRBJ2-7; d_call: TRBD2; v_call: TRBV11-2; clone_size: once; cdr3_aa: CASSLALAGRSYEQYF; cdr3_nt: TGTGCCAGCAGCTTAGCCCTAGCGGGACGTTCCTACGAGCAGTACTTC
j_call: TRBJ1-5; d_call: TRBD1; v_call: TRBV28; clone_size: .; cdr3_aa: CASSSSTDRDGQPQHF; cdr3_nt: TGTGCCAGCAGCTCATCAACCGACAGGGACGGGCAGCCCCAGCATTTT
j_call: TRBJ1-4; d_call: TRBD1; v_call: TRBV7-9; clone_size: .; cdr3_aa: CAGTGGAGEKLFF; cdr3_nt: TGTGCCGGAACAGGGGGCGCGGGGGAAAAACTGTTTTTT